Sequencing of this T cell receptor (beta chain) was carried out in a study of cytomegalovirus exposure and HLA in healthy donors. Findings and limits, study-wide: Among the CMV-associated chains, a few were confirmed in vitro as specific for CMV antigens. The study designated 164 TCR beta chains cytomegalovirus-associated. Rare sequences made up most TCRs, while some public TCRs were found in many donors.

These donors were members of the roughly 120-subject validation cohort, a group separate from the roughly 700-subject first cohort. Regarding this clone: Its antigen is unidentified.

The repertoire was sequenced with immunoSEQ multiplex PCR; TCRdb's copy has only in-frame clones and lacks some. The sample holds under 85,000 clones, 94% seen once. The CDR3 length is 14 residues. After removal of 5 bases from V and 2 bases from J, the junction contained 3 bases not matched to a gene. CDR1 is MNHEY, CDR2 SMNVEV, per germline (reference sequence). Sequenced sample: PBMCs. The TCR sequence derives from a woman aged 18-29 years in good health and CMV-seropositive. The chain joins TRBV27 to TRBJ2-3, with TRBD1 matching over 8 bases. CDR3 in DNA: TGTGCCAGCAGTCGGACAGGGCTCACAGATACGCAGTATTTT. The encoded protein is CASSRTGLTDTQYF.